This T cell receptor beta chain was profiled in a study of blood T cell repertoires in COVID-19. Germline V lookup: CDR1 SEHNR, CDR2 FQNEAQ (reference sequence). The CDR3 extends over 18 amino acids. V trimming: 0 bases; J trimming: 0 bases; junction bases outside the gene matches: 4. Participants spanned ages roughly 18 to 90 years and resided in roughly 26 US areas. Categorization into cohorts depended on clinical history that participants reported. Either two negative PCRs, clearance, or symptom resolution qualified Cohort 3 donors as recovered. Original data processing: How many nucleated cells were present was estimated from reference gene primer amplification. Sequencing was performed with immunoSEQ multiplex PCR; in TCRdb, only in-frame clones are kept and a portion is missing. The V and J calls and the clone size are those of that table, but D and trimming were determined from the DNA. The table includes around 290,000 clones, around nine tenths detected once.

V gene TRBV7-9 combines with J gene TRBJ2-1; TRBD2 matches at 11 bases. This TCR was recovered from a woman under 30 who had recovered from COVID-19. Sequencing was carried out using PBMCs or T cells enriched from blood (not recorded which). The CDR3 bases are TGTGCCAGCAGCTTAGCTCTAGCGGGGGGTAGCTCCTACAATGAGCAGTTCTTC. This codes for CASSLALAGGSSYNEQFF. Full variable domain (missing parts from reference TRBV7-9 and TRBJ2-1): DTGVSQNPRHKITKRGQNVTFRCDPISEHNRLYWYRQTLGQGPEFLTYFQNEAQLEKSRLLSDRFSAERPKGSFSTLEIQRTEQGDSAMYLCASSLALAGGSSYNEQFFGPGTRLTVL.